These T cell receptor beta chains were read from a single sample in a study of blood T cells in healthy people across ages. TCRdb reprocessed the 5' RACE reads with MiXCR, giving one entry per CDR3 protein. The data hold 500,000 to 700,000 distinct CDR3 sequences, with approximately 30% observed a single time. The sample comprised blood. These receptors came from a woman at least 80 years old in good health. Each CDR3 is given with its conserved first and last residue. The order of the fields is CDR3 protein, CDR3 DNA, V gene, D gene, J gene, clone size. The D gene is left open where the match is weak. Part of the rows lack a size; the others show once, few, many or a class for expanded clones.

CDR3aa: CSAMDVRDSTEAFF; CDR3nt: TGCAGTGCTATGGACGTAAGGGATTCCACTGAAGCTTTCTTT; v_gene: TRBV20-1; d_gene: NA; j_gene: TRBJ1-1; abundance: many
CDR3aa: CATSDPSSGATDTQYF; CDR3nt: TGTGCCACCAGTGACCCCAGTAGCGGCGCCACAGATACGCAGTATTTT; v_gene: TRBV24-1; d_gene: NA; j_gene: TRBJ2-3; abundance: once
CDR3aa: CSARVLAGTYNQQYF; CDR3nt: TGCAGTGCTAGGGTACTAGCGGGGACCTACAATCAGCAGTACTTC; v_gene: TRBV20-1; d_gene: TRBD2; j_gene: TRBJ2-5; abundance: NA
CDR3aa: CASSLGFPDQPQHF; CDR3nt: TGTGCCAGCAGCTTGGGTTTTCCCGATCAGCCCCAGCATTTT; v_gene: TRBV7-9; d_gene: NA; j_gene: TRBJ1-5; abundance: NA
CDR3aa: CASTMDSPGANVLTF; CDR3nt: TGTGCCAGCACCATGGACAGTCCTGGGGCCAACGTCCTGACTTTC; v_gene: TRBV12-3/TRBV12-4; d_gene: NA; j_gene: TRBJ2-6; abundance: many
CDR3aa: CATSRDRPGNTEAFF; CDR3nt: TGTGCCACCAGCAGAGATAGGCCAGGGAACACTGAAGCTTTCTTT; v_gene: TRBV15; d_gene: NA; j_gene: TRBJ1-1; abundance: NA
CDR3aa: CASSLVQSTGELFF; CDR3nt: TGTGCCAGCAGCTTGGTACAGTCGACCGGGGAGCTGTTTTTT; v_gene: TRBV5-4; d_gene: NA; j_gene: TRBJ2-2; abundance: NA
CDR3aa: CASSYPVKDPTYEQYF; CDR3nt: TGTGCCAGCAGCTACCCTGTGAAGGACCCGACCTACGAGCAGTACTTC; v_gene: TRBV7-9; d_gene: NA; j_gene: TRBJ2-7; abundance: many
CDR3aa: CASSLEGQYEQYF; CDR3nt: TGTGCCAGCAGCTTAGAGGGACAATACGAGCAGTACTTC; v_gene: TRBV7-9; d_gene: NA; j_gene: TRBJ2-7; abundance: NA
CDR3aa: CASSLSSAGYTF; CDR3nt: TGTGCCAGCAGCTTGTCCAGCGCTGGCTACACCTTC; v_gene: TRBV5-6; d_gene: NA; j_gene: TRBJ1-2; abundance: many
CDR3aa: CASSLGGWRDYEQYF; CDR3nt: TGTGCCAGCAGCTTAGGAGGGTGGAGAGACTACGAGCAGTACTTC; v_gene: TRBV7-9; d_gene: NA; j_gene: TRBJ2-7; abundance: many
CDR3aa: CASSVQSTGNTEAFF; CDR3nt: TGCGCCAGCAGCGTCCAGAGTACTGGGAACACTGAAGCTTTCTTT; v_gene: TRBV5-1; d_gene: NA; j_gene: TRBJ1-1; abundance: NA
CDR3aa: CAVSETGNNQPQHF; CDR3nt: TGTGCCGTAAGCGAGACAGGTAACAATCAGCCCCAGCATTTT; v_gene: TRBV28; d_gene: NA; j_gene: TRBJ1-5; abundance: few
CDR3aa: CSARSPAQGATEAFF; CDR3nt: TGCAGTGCTAGATCACCCGCCCAAGGGGCCACTGAAGCTTTCTTT; v_gene: TRBV20-1; d_gene: NA; j_gene: TRBJ1-1; abundance: NA
CDR3aa: CASSLGLGYGYTF; CDR3nt: TGTGCCAGCAGCTTGGGTTTGGGCTATGGCTACACCTTC; v_gene: TRBV5-4; d_gene: NA; j_gene: TRBJ1-2; abundance: many
CDR3aa: CSARPRDRDYEQYF; CDR3nt: TGCAGTGCTAGACCCCGGGACAGGGATTACGAGCAGTACTTC; v_gene: TRBV20-1; d_gene: TRBD1; j_gene: TRBJ2-7; abundance: few
CDR3aa: CASSLYGEEAFF; CDR3nt: TGTGCCAGCAGTTTATATGGGGAGGAAGCTTTCTTT; v_gene: TRBV28; d_gene: NA; j_gene: TRBJ1-1; abundance: NA
CDR3aa: CSARDKGQGASEAFF; CDR3nt: TGCAGTGCTAGAGATAAGGGACAGGGGGCTTCTGAAGCTTTCTTT; v_gene: TRBV20-1; d_gene: TRBD1; j_gene: TRBJ1-1; abundance: NA